This T cell receptor (beta chain) was identified in a study of early T cells in non-severe SARS-CoV-2 infection. Across the study: Alpha and beta chains were unpaired, from unsorted whole-blood bulk RNA.

This clonotype was counted between two and nine times. CDR3 length: 14 amino acids. The J segment lost 12 bases and the V segment lost 5 bases, leaving 6 bases of the junction unmatched. CDR1 is SEHNR, CDR2 FQNEAQ, per germline (reference sequence). TCRdb processed the 5' RACE reads anew with MiXCR; each CDR3 protein has one entry. Found here are over 60,000 distinct CDR3 sequences, roughly 8.7% of them singletons; the top ten hold 5.9%. The chain carries TRBV7-9 and TRBJ2-1, with 14 bases fitting TRBD2. The sample was whole blood. The receptor was isolated from an adult who was a healthcare worker with PCR-confirmed SARS-CoV-2 infection or an uninfected control (not recorded which). The CDR3 is CASSPGTSGSGQFF. The CDR3 DNA is TGTGCCAGCAGCCCCGGGACTAGCGGGAGTGGGCAGTTCTTC.